These 23 T cell receptor beta chains were sequenced from one sample in a study of cytomegalovirus exposure and HLA in healthy donors. PCR primers comprised 60 Vbeta and 13 Jbeta primers. This table comes from immunoSEQ multiplex PCR, and its TCRdb copy is limited to in-frame clones, with some not included. The profile covers under 110,000 clones, with 70% to 80% appearing a single time and roughly 3.7% taken by the ten largest. Sequences were obtained from PBMCs. These receptors originate from a man aged 60 to 69 in good health and CMV-seronegative.

This clone was counted a few times. The chain carries TRBV2 and TRBJ2-1; the match to TRBD1 covers 7 bases. Germline V gene lookup returns CDR1 SNHLY and CDR2 FYNNEI. The ends lost 6 bases at V and 3 bases at J; junction bases unmatched: 5. This CDR3 contains 14 residues. The CDR3 bases are TGTGCCAGCAGGGACAGGACCGGCTACAATGAGCAGTTCTTC. This gives the protein CASRDRTGYNEQFF.

V is TRBV7-9 and J is TRBJ2-5; 9 positions agree with TRBD1. Germline loops: CDR1 SEHNR, CDR2 FQNEAQ (reference sequence). V gave up 3 bases and J gave up 7 bases; unmatched junction bases: 9. CDR3 length: 15 amino acids. The CDR3 loop is CASSLVTGGMGTQYF. The CDR3 nucleotides are TGTGCCAGCAGCTTGGTGACAGGGGGGATGGGGACCCAGTACTTC.

The chain couples TRBV19 to TRBJ1-5, with D perhaps matching TRBD1 (5 bases). Trimming removed 2 bases from V and 11 bases from J, with 28 bases in between. The germline gives CDR1 LNHDA, CDR2 SQIVND (reference sequence). This CDR3 contains 18 residues. CDR3 protein: CASSIFPSGDGPPGAQHF. CDR3 coding DNA: TGTGCCAGTAGTATATTCCCGTCGGGGGACGGCCCCCCCGGAGCCCAGCATTTT.

The gene calls are TRBV6-5 and TRBJ2-7; 12 nucleotides match TRBD2. The V and J ends lost 6 bases and 4 bases, in that order; junction bases with no gene match: 4. From germline, CDR1 is MNHEY and CDR2 SVGAGI. The CDR3 covers 14 residues. The CDR3 DNA reads as TGTGCCAGCAGACGGACTAGCGGGGCATACGAGCAGTACTTC. Its protein product is CASRRTSGAYEQYF.

The chain recombines TRBV7-2 with TRBJ2-7; the match to TRBD2 covers 8 bases. Germline trimming cut 5 bases from V and 6 bases from J; bases unmatched to any gene: 9. Germline V gene lookup returns CDR1 SGHTA and CDR2 FQGNSA. This CDR3 has 14 amino acids. The CDR3: CASSRRLGGGEQYF. The DNA for the CDR3 is TGTGCCAGCAGCCGCAGACTCGGGGGGGGCGAGCAGTACTTC.

The chain carries TRBV6-5 and TRBJ1-6; D ambiguous. CDR3 length: 14 amino acids. Germline V lookup: CDR1 MNHEY, CDR2 SVGAGI. Trimming stripped 10 bases from V and 8 bases from J, with 18 bases between. The CDR3, as DNA: TGTGCCACCCGTCCCCAATTGGGAGATTCACCCCTCCACTTT. Translating gives CATRPQLGDSPLHF.

V gene TRBV6-5 combines with J gene TRBJ1-2, with D maybe TRBD1 (6 bases). V was shortened by 3 bases and J by 2 bases, with 16 bases between the two germline ends. The germline CDR1 and CDR2 sequences are MNHEY and SVGAGI. There are 16 residues in the CDR3. Written as DNA, the CDR3 is TGTGCCAGCAGTTATGACGACAGGCCCTTAAACTATGGCTACACCTTC. This gives the protein CASSYDDRPLNYGYTF.

This chain links TRBV9 with TRBJ1-2, with TRBD1 matching 7 bases. J was trimmed by 4 bases and V by 2 bases; bases with no gene match: 2. CDR1 and CDR2 (germline): SGDLS, YYNGEE. This CDR3 has 13 amino acids. The CDR3 reads CASSVRDSYGYTF. The DNA for the CDR3 is TGTGCCAGCAGCGTCCGGGACAGCTATGGCTACACCTTC.

This clone was seen a few times. The V gene is TRBV6-6, the J gene TRBJ1-6; D not resolved. The V end was cut by 0 bases, the J end by 3 bases, with 6 bases between. Germline lookup yields CDR1 MNHNY and CDR2 SVGAGI (reference sequence). The CDR3 loop spans 15 amino acids. The CDR3 DNA reads TGTGCCAGCAGTTACTCGGTCTACTATAATTCACCCCTCCACTTT. Its translation is CASSYSVYYNSPLHF.

The CDR3 reads CASSSTYEQYF. CDR3 sequence (DNA): TGTGCCAGCAGCTCTACCTACGAGCAGTACTTC. This sequence joins TRBV5-6 and TRBJ2-5; no clear D gene. The DNA end is a closer match to TRBJ2-7, so the J assignment may be wrong. From germline, CDR1 is SGHDT and CDR2 YYEEEE. This CDR3 contains 11 residues.

Regarding this clone: Other DNA sequences in this sample translate to the same CDR3. The chain recombines TRBV7-9 with TRBJ2-5, with unresolved D. Trimming shortened V by 1 base and J by 4 bases, and 7 bases separated the two germline ends. CDR3 length: 13 amino acids. CDR1 is SEHNR and CDR2 is FQNEAQ in the germline V gene (reference sequence). The CDR3 sequence: CASSLGQGETQYF. The CDR3, as DNA: TGTGCCAGCAGCTTAGGACAAGGAGAGACCCAGTACTTC.

This clone showed up just a few times. The chain carries TRBV18 and TRBJ2-3; 9 bases fit TRBD1. The J segment lost 6 bases and the V segment lost 5 bases, leaving 6 bases of the junction unmatched. Germline CDR1 and CDR2: KGHSH and LQKENI. The CDR3 is 14 residues long. CDR3 amino acids: CASSEAGQGDTQYF. For the CDR3, the DNA is TGTGCCAGCTCAGAAGCCGGACAGGGGGATACGCAGTATTTT.

V is TRBV13 and J is TRBJ2-7, with 8 bases that match TRBD1. V was clipped by 3 bases and J by 5 bases; unmatched bases: 6. The CDR3 extends over 14 amino acids. CDR1 is PRHDT, CDR2 FYEKMQ, per germline (reference sequence). The CDR3 DNA reads TGTGCCAGCAGCTTGAGACAGGGGTTCCACGAGCAGTACTTC. Translation: CASSLRQGFHEQYF.

The genes are TRBV4-3 and TRBJ2-7; D is unresolved. This CDR3 is built from 15 residues. Germline assignment: CDR1 LGHNA and CDR2 YSLEER. The V gene lost 1 base and the J gene lost 0 bases, with 10 bases spanning the gap. Here the CDR3 DNA reads TGCGCCAGCAGCCAAGTTAGATCCGTCTCCTACGAGCAGTACTTC. The encoded protein is CASSQVRSVSYEQYF.

The chain is built from TRBV4-1 and TRBJ2-3; 7 nucleotides agree with TRBD1. The germline V gene has CDR1 MGHRA and CDR2 YSYEKL. This CDR3 is 16 amino acids long. V lost 2 bases and J lost 4; bases outside the gene matches: 9. The CDR3 region has the DNA TGCGCCAGCAGCCAAAACCGGGACAGCTTTCCAGATACGCAGTATTTT. Translated, it gives CASSQNRDSFPDTQYF.

This clone was seen a few times. The gene calls are TRBV2 and TRBJ2-5; 11 nucleotides agree with TRBD1. The J call may be wrong; the DNA end is better matched by TRBJ2-7. This CDR3 has 14 amino acids. Germline lookup yields CDR1 SNHLY and CDR2 FYNNEI. The CDR3 DNA reads as TGTGCCAGCACGGTCCTGGGACAGGGGGGCGAGCAGTACTTC. It codes for CASTVLGQGGEQYF.

This clone was counted between two and nine times. The sample contains more than one DNA sequence encoding this CDR3. V gene TRBV30 combines with J gene TRBJ2-3; 12 positions agree with TRBD2. The length of the CDR3 is 14 residues. V dropped 3 bases and J dropped 3; count of bases not matched to a gene: 1. Germline lookup yields CDR1 GTSNPN and CDR2 SVGIG (reference sequence). The CDR3 DNA sequence: TGTGCCTGGAGACTAGCGGGGGGTACAGATACGCAGTATTTT. This translates into CAWRLAGGTDTQYF.

CDR3 coding DNA: TGTGCCAGCAGCTTAGGACTAGGAGGCGGGGAGACCCAGTACTTC. Amino acid sequence: CASSLGLGGGETQYF. The chain employs TRBV7-9 and TRBJ2-5, with TRBD2 as a possible D gene (6 bases). This CDR3 has 15 residues. Germline assignment: CDR1 SEHNR and CDR2 FQNEAQ (reference sequence). Deletions cut 1 base from V and 5 bases from J, with 14 bases between.

The chain combines TRBV18 with TRBJ2-3; D perhaps matches TRBD2 (5 bases). V dropped 3 bases and J dropped 4 bases, with 5 bases sitting between them. Germline values: CDR1 KGHSH, CDR2 LQKENI. This CDR3 has 12 amino acids. This CDR3 is CASSPGADTQYF. The DNA for the CDR3 is TGTGCCAGCTCACCCGGGGCAGATACGCAGTATTTT.

J is TRBJ1-2 and V is TRBV9; 9 bases are shared with TRBD1. CDR3 size: 12 residues. Germline loops: CDR1 SGDLS, CDR2 YYNGEE. J was trimmed by 7 bases and V by 5 bases; bases with no gene match: 3. CDR3 region: CASRQGASGYTF. CDR3 nucleotide sequence: TGTGCCAGCAGACAGGGGGCCAGTGGCTACACCTTC.

J is TRBJ1-1 and V is TRBV14; D is possibly TRBD1 (6 bases). In germline, CDR1 is SGHDN, CDR2 FVKESK. This CDR3 region has 15 residues. Trimming stripped 4 bases from V and 3 bases from J, with 15 bases between. CDR3 DNA: TGTGCCAGCAGCCCGTGGGGGCGATTCGACACTGAAGCTTTCTTT. Protein: CASSPWGRFDTEAFF. The variable domain in full, with the rest retrieved from reference TRBV14 and TRBJ1-1, is EAGVTQFPSHSVIEKGQTVTLRCDPISGHDNLYWYRRVMGKEIKFLLHFVKESKQDESGMPNNRFLAERTGGTYSTLKVQPAELEDSGVYFCASSPWGRFDTEAFFGQGTRLTVV.

V and J are TRBV5-5 and TRBJ1-4; D unresolved. V was shortened by 0 bases and J by 5 bases, with 14 bases between the two germline ends. The CDR3 extends over 16 amino acids. The germline gives CDR1 SGHKS, CDR2 YYEKEE (reference sequence). The CDR3 DNA is TGTGCCAGCAGCTTGGCCATCGGAGGTGGGAATGAAAAACTGTTTTTT. Protein sequence: CASSLAIGGGNEKLFF.

The J gene is TRBJ1-2, the V gene TRBV28, with a weak D call TRBD1 (6 bases). The V gene lost 7 bases and the J gene lost 2 bases, with 8 bases spanning the gap. This CDR3 region has 12 residues. The V gene's germline CDR1 is MDHEN and CDR2 SYDVKM. CDR3 coding DNA: TGTGCCAGCATTACAGGGAACTATGGCTACACCTTC. It codes for CASITGNYGYTF.